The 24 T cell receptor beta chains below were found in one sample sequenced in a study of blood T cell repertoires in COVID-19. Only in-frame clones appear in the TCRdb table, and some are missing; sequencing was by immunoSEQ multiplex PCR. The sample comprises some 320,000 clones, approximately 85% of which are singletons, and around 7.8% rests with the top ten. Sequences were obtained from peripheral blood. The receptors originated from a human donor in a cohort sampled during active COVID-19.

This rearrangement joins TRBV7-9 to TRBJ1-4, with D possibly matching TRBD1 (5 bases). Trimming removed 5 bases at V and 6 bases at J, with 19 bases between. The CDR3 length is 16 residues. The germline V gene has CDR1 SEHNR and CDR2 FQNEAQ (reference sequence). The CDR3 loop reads CASSATPGVRDEKLFF. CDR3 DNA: TGTGCCAGCAGCGCGACTCCGGGGGTTCGGGATGAAAAACTGTTTTTT.

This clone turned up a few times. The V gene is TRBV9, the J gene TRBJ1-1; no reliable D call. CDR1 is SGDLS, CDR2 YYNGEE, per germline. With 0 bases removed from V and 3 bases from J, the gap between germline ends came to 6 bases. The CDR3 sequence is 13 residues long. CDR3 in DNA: TGTGCCAGCAGCGTAGTCGCGGACACTGAAGCTTTCTTT. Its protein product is CASSVVADTEAFF.

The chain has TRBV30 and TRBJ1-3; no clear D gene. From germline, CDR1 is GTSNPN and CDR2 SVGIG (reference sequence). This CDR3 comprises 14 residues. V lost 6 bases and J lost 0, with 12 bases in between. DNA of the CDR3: TGTGCCTGCCTCTCGTACTTCTCTGGAAACACCATATATTTT. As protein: CACLSYFSGNTIYF.

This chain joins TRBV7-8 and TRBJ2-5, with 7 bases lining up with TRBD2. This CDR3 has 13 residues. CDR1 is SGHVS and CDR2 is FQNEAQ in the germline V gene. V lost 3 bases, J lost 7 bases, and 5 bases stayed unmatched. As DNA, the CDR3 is TGTGCCAGCAGCTTTCGGGGGGAAGGGACCCAGTACTTC. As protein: CASSFRGEGTQYF.

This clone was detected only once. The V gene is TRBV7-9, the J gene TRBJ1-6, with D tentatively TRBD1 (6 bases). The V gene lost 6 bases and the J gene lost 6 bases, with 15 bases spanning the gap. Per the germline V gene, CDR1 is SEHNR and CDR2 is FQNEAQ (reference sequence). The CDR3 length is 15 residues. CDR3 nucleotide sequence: TGTGCCAGCAGTGTATCCGGGACACCTAATTCACCCCTCCACTTT. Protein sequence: CASSVSGTPNSPLHF.

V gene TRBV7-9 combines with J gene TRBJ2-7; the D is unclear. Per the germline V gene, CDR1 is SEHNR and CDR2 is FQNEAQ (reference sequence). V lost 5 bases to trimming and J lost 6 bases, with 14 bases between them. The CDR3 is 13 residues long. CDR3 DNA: TGTGCCAGCAGCCCGACAAATTTGGGCGAGCAGTACTTC. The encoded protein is CASSPTNLGEQYF. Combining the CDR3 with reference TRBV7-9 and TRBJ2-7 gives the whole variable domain DTGVSQNPRHKITKRGQNVTFRCDPISEHNRLYWYRQTLGQGPEFLTYFQNEAQLEKSRLLSDRFSAERPKGSFSTLEIQRTEQGDSAMYLCASSPTNLGEQYFGPGTRLTVT.

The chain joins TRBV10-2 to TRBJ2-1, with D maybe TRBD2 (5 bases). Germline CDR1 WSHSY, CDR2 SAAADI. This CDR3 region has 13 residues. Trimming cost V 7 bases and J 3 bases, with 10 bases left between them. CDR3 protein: CASTSRSYNEQFF. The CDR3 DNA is TGCGCCAGCACTAGCCGGAGCTACAATGAGCAGTTCTTC.

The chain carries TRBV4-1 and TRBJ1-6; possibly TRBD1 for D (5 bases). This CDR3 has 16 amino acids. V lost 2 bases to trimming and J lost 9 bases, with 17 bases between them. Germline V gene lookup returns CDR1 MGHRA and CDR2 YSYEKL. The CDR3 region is CASSQLTGGTGSPLHF. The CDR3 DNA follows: TGCGCCAGCAGCCAATTGACGGGTGGAACAGGTTCACCCCTCCACTTT.

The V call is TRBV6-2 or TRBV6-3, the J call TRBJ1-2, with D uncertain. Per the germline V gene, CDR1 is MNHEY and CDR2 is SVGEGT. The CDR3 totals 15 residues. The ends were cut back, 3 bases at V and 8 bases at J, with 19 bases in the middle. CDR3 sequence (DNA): TGTGCCAGCAGTTATCAAGCGGGAGATCTGGAAGGCTACACCTTC. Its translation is CASSYQAGDLEGYTF.

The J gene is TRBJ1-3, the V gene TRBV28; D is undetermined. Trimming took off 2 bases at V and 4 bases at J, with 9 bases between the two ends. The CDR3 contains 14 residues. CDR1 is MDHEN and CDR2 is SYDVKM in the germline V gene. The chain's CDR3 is CASSLRGSGNTIYF. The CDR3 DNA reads TGTGCCAGCAGTTTACGGGGATCCGGAAACACCATATATTTT.

In DNA form, the CDR3 reads TGTGCCAGCAGTTACCCCCTAGCGGGGGGGGAGGATACGCAGTATTTT. This codes for CASSYPLAGGEDTQYF. The chain has TRBV6-5 and TRBJ2-3; TRBD2 matches at 12 bases. The V and J ends lost 2 bases and 6 bases, in that order; junction bases with no gene match: 6. Per the germline V gene, CDR1 is MNHEY and CDR2 is SVGAGI. The CDR3 sequence is 16 residues long.

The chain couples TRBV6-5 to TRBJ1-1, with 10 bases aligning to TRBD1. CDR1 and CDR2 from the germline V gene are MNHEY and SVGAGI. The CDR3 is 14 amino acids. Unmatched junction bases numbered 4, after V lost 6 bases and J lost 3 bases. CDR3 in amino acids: CASRDRGPDTEAFF. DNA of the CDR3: TGTGCCAGCAGAGACAGGGGGCCGGACACTGAAGCTTTCTTT.

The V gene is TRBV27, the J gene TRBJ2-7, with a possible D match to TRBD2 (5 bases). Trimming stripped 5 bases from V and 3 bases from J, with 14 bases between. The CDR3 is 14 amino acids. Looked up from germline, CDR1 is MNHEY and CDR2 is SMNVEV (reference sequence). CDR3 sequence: CASSQRGSNYEQYF. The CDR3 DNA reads TGTGCCAGCAGTCAACGGGGATCAAACTACGAGCAGTACTTC.

The CDR3 DNA sequence: TGTGCCAGCAGCTTAGCTCCTAGTTCAGGGAAGGACTATGGCTACACCTTC. This codes for CASSLAPSSGKDYGYTF. V gene TRBV7-9 combines with J gene TRBJ1-2, with D possibly matching TRBD1 (5 bases). The germline V gene has CDR1 SEHNR and CDR2 FQNEAQ (reference sequence). The V gene lost 0 bases and the J gene lost 3 bases, with 17 bases spanning the gap. The CDR3 loop spans 17 amino acids.

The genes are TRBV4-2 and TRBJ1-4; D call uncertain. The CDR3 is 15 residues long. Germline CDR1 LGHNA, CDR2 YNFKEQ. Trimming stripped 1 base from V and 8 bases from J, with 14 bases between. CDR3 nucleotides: TGTGCCAGCAGCCAAGCCGATCAGGCGGGGGAAAAACTGTTTTTT. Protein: CASSQADQAGEKLFF.

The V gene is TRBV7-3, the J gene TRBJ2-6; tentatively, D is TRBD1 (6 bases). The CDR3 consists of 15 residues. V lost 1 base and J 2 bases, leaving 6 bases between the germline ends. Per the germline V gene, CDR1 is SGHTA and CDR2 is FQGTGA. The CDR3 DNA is TGTGCCAGCAGCTTAAAGGGGGCTGGGGCCAACGTCCTGACTTTC. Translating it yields CASSLKGAGANVLTF.

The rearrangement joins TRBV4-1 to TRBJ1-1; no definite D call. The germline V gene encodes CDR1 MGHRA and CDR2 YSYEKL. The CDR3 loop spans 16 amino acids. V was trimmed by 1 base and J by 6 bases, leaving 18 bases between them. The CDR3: CASSQVNLVSFAEAFF. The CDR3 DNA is TGCGCCAGCAGCCAAGTCAATCTCGTAAGCTTCGCTGAAGCTTTCTTT.

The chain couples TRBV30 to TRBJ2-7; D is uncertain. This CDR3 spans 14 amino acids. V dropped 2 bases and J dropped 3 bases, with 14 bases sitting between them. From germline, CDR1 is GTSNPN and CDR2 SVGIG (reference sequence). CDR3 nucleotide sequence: TGTGCCTGGAGTCCCGAATTCAGGCACTACGAGCAGTACTTC. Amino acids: CAWSPEFRHYEQYF.

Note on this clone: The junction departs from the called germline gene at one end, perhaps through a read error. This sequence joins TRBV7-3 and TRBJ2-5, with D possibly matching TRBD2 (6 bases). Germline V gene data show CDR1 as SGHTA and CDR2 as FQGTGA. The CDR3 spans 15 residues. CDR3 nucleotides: TGTGCCAGCAGCTCTCCGGGAGACCCCCAAAAGACCCAGTACTTC. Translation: CASSSPGDPQKTQYF.

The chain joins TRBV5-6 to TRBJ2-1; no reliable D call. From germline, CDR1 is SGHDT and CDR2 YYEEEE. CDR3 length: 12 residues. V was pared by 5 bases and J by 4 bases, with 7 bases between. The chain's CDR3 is CASRAVYNEQFF. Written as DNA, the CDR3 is TGTGCCAGCAGGGCAGTTTACAATGAGCAGTTCTTC.

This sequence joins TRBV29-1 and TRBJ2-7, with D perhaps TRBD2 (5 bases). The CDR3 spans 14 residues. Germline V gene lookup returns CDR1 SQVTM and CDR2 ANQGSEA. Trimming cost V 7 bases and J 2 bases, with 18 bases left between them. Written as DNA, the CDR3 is TGCAGCGCTAAAAGTGGACGGACTGCCTACGAGCAGTACTTC. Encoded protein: CSAKSGRTAYEQYF.

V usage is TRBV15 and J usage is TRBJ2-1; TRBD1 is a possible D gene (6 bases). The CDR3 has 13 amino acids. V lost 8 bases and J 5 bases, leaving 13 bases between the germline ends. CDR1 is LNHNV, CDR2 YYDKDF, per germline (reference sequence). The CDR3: CATERGGNNEQFF. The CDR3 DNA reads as TGTGCCACCGAGAGAGGGGGAAACAATGAGCAGTTCTTC.

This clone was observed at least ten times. The CDR3 is CASSFIGGAYEQYF. In DNA, the CDR3 is TGTGCCAGCAGCTTTATCGGGGGGGCCTACGAGCAGTACTTC. The chain links TRBV11-2 to TRBJ2-7; 8 nucleotides line up with TRBD2. Germline CDR1 reads SGHAT; CDR2 reads FQNNGV. The CDR3 is 14 residues long. The V gene end was trimmed by 3 bases and the J gene end by 2 bases; junction bases not matched to a gene: 3. The full variable domain, completed using reference TRBV11-2 and TRBJ2-7, is EAGVAQSPRYKIIEKRQSVAFWCNPISGHATLYWYQQILGQGPKLLIQFQNNGVVDDSQLPKDRFSAERLKGVDSTLKIQPAKLEDSAVYLCASSFIGGAYEQYFGPGTRLTVT.

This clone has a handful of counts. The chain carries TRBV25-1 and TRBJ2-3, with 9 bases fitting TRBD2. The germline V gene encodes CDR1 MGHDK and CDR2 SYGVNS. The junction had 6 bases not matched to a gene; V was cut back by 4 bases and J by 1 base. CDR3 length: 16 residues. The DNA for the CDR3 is TGTGCCAGCAGTGCAAAAAAGCGGGGGGGCACAGATACGCAGTATTTT. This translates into CASSAKKRGGTDTQYF.